The clone carrying this T cell receptor beta chain was observed a few times. Time point denoted: baseline pretreatment blood. The treatment is: 15 Gy SBRT to primary tumor, nephrectomy 4 weeks later. This table comes from immunoSEQ multiplex PCR, and its TCRdb copy is limited to in-frame clones, with some not included. The sample lists 45,000 to 65,000 clones; 60% to 85% were seen once. This entry belongs to a study of radiation and T cells in renal cell carcinoma. Specimen: blood, collected from a patient whose treatment included radiotherapy and nephrectomy. The receptor's source is a man aged 60-69 years with renal cell carcinoma.

The CDR3 DNA sequence: TGTGCCAGCAGCCAGCCCCTCATAGCTAACTATGGCTACACCTTC. Protein: CASSQPLIANYGYTF. V gene TRBV7-9 combines with J gene TRBJ1-2; D is unresolved. The CDR3 sequence is 15 residues long. Germline V gene lookup returns CDR1 SEHNR and CDR2 FQNEAQ (reference sequence). The V end lost 5 bases, the J end lost 0 bases, and 13 bases lay between the germline ends.